A selection of T cell receptor beta chains follows, all from one sample in a study of T cell responses to AZD1222 COVID-19 vaccine. The assay was immunoSEQ multiplex PCR, and TCRdb's table has in-frame clones only and misses some. The sample has 130,000 or so clones; 85% to 90% are singletons. Source: peripheral blood, taken on day 0 of AZD1222 vaccination. The receptors were gathered from an adult in good health. The CDR3 runs from the conserved cysteine through the conserved F or W. The D gene is left open where the match is weak. The size of a clone is reported for some rows only, either as once, few or many, or as a class for expanded clones.

clone_size: .; d_call: .; j_call: TRBJ2-5; v_call: TRBV19; cdr3_aa: CASSIRPGTSRQETQYF; cdr3_nt: TGTGCCAGTAGTATTAGACCGGGAACTAGCAGACAAGAGACCCAGTACTTC
clone_size: many; d_call: .; j_call: TRBJ1-5; v_call: TRBV19; cdr3_aa: CASSPTGSGDSNQPQHF; cdr3_nt: TGTGCCAGTAGTCCCACAGGGTCCGGGGACAGCAATCAGCCCCAGCATTTT
clone_size: .; d_call: TRBD2; j_call: TRBJ2-5; v_call: TRBV19; cdr3_aa: CASSIQAGGPRETQYF; cdr3_nt: TGTGCCAGTAGTATCCAAGCGGGAGGGCCGAGAGAGACCCAGTACTTC
clone_size: .; d_call: .; j_call: TRBJ1-4; v_call: TRBV7-2; cdr3_aa: CASSLKRATNEKLFF; cdr3_nt: TGTGCCAGCAGCTTAAAGAGAGCAACTAATGAAAAACTGTTTTTT
clone_size: .; d_call: .; j_call: TRBJ2-3; v_call: TRBV29-1; cdr3_aa: CSVEDMREDTQYF; cdr3_nt: TGCAGCGTTGAAGATATGAGGGAAGATACGCAGTATTTT
clone_size: .; d_call: .; j_call: TRBJ2-1; v_call: TRBV6-4; cdr3_aa: CASSVEGGGSYNEQFF; cdr3_nt: TGTGCCAGCAGCGTTGAGGGAGGGGGCTCCTACAATGAGCAGTTCTTC
clone_size: .; d_call: TRBD2; j_call: TRBJ2-5; v_call: TRBV15; cdr3_aa: CATSRVAGEETQYF; cdr3_nt: TGTGCCACCAGCAGAGTAGCGGGAGAAGAGACCCAGTACTTC
clone_size: .; d_call: .; j_call: TRBJ1-2; v_call: TRBV7-9; cdr3_aa: CASSFTTGLGLYGYTF; cdr3_nt: TGTGCCAGCAGCTTCACTACAGGGTTAGGTCTCTATGGCTACACCTTC
clone_size: .; d_call: .; j_call: TRBJ2-7; v_call: TRBV24-1; cdr3_aa: CATNGSNEQYF; cdr3_nt: TGTGCCACCAATGGTAGTAACGAGCAGTACTTC
clone_size: .; d_call: .; j_call: TRBJ1-1; v_call: TRBV6-5; cdr3_aa: CASSSLTGNTEAFF; cdr3_nt: TGTGCCAGCAGTTCCTTGACAGGGAACACTGAAGCTTTCTTT
clone_size: .; d_call: .; j_call: TRBJ2-2; v_call: TRBV29-1; cdr3_aa: CSAYGGGTGELFF; cdr3_nt: TGCAGCGCCTACGGTGGTGGCACCGGGGAGCTGTTTTTT
clone_size: .; d_call: .; j_call: TRBJ1-5; v_call: TRBV10-3; cdr3_aa: CAISESDNSNQPQHF; cdr3_nt: TGTGCCATCAGTGAGTCGGATAATAGCAATCAGCCCCAGCATTTT
clone_size: .; d_call: .; j_call: TRBJ1-2; v_call: TRBV18; cdr3_aa: CASSPETSNYGYTF; cdr3_nt: TGTGCCAGCTCACCAGAGACGTCTAACTATGGCTACACCTTC
clone_size: .; d_call: .; j_call: TRBJ2-1; v_call: TRBV7-3; cdr3_aa: CASSLNLGTGHNEQFF; cdr3_nt: TGTGCCAGCAGCTTAAATCTCGGGACGGGACACAATGAGCAGTTCTTC
clone_size: .; d_call: .; j_call: TRBJ1-1; v_call: TRBV6-5; cdr3_aa: CASRTDPNTEAFF; cdr3_nt: TGTGCCAGCAGGACCGATCCGAACACTGAAGCTTTCTTT
clone_size: .; d_call: .; j_call: TRBJ2-7; v_call: TRBV12-3/TRBV12-4; cdr3_aa: CASSFGDQAQYF; cdr3_nt: TGTGCCAGCAGTTTCGGGGACCAGGCGCAGTACTTC
clone_size: .; d_call: .; j_call: TRBJ1-2; v_call: TRBV11-2; cdr3_aa: CASSLGGNYGYTF; cdr3_nt: TGTGCCAGCAGCTTAGGGGGGAACTATGGCTACACCTTC
clone_size: .; d_call: .; j_call: TRBJ1-6; v_call: TRBV27; cdr3_aa: CASRPQGNGNSPLHF; cdr3_nt: TGTGCCAGCAGACCTCAGGGGAACGGTAATTCACCCCTCCACTTT
clone_size: once; d_call: .; j_call: TRBJ1-6; v_call: TRBV7-3; cdr3_aa: CASSPGVLNSPLHF; cdr3_nt: TGTGCCAGCAGCCCAGGAGTTCTTAATTCACCCCTCCACTTT
clone_size: .; d_call: TRBD1; j_call: TRBJ2-3; v_call: TRBV7-2; cdr3_aa: CASRQDRGRTDTQYF; cdr3_nt: TGTGCCAGCAGACAAGACAGGGGGCGAACAGATACGCAGTATTTT
clone_size: .; d_call: TRBD1; j_call: TRBJ2-3; v_call: TRBV5-1; cdr3_aa: CASSLGGTVYADTQYF; cdr3_nt: TGCGCCAGCAGCTTGGGAGGGACAGTGTATGCAGATACGCAGTATTTT
clone_size: .; d_call: .; j_call: TRBJ2-2; v_call: TRBV27; cdr3_aa: CASSLSPGTGTGELFF; cdr3_nt: TGTGCCAGCAGTTTATCCCCGGGGACTGGCACCGGGGAGCTGTTTTTT
clone_size: .; d_call: .; j_call: TRBJ1-5; v_call: TRBV19; cdr3_aa: CASSIEWGANQPQHF; cdr3_nt: TGTGCCAGTAGTATAGAGTGGGGGGCCAATCAGCCCCAGCATTTT
clone_size: .; d_call: TRBD1; j_call: TRBJ2-3; v_call: TRBV27; cdr3_aa: CASSPWDRGTDTQYF; cdr3_nt: TGTGCCAGCAGTCCCTGGGACAGGGGCACAGATACGCAGTATTTT
clone_size: .; d_call: .; j_call: TRBJ2-7; v_call: TRBV5-6; cdr3_aa: CASSMTGLSSYEQYF; cdr3_nt: TGTGCCAGCAGCATGACTGGTCTCAGCTCCTACGAGCAGTACTTC
clone_size: few; d_call: .; j_call: TRBJ1-5; v_call: TRBV6-5; cdr3_aa: CASSWASNQPQHF; cdr3_nt: TGTGCCAGCAGTTGGGCCTCCAATCAGCCCCAGCATTTT
clone_size: .; d_call: TRBD2; j_call: TRBJ2-3; v_call: TRBV5-5; cdr3_aa: CASSLPLSTSGPSTDTQYF; cdr3_nt: TGTGCCAGCAGCTTGCCTCTATCGACTAGCGGCCCTAGCACAGATACGCAGTATTTT
clone_size: .; d_call: .; j_call: TRBJ1-1; v_call: TRBV7-2; cdr3_aa: CASSLKGTEAFF; cdr3_nt: TGTGCCAGCAGCTTAAAAGGGACAGAAGCTTTCTTT
clone_size: .; d_call: TRBD1; j_call: TRBJ2-4; v_call: TRBV18; cdr3_aa: CASSYGTGRFENIQYF; cdr3_nt: TGTGCCAGCTCATACGGGACAGGGCGGTTTGAAAACATTCAGTACTTC
clone_size: .; d_call: .; j_call: TRBJ2-2; v_call: TRBV19; cdr3_aa: CASSTGPSGGTGELFF; cdr3_nt: TGTGCCAGTAGTACCGGGCCCTCCGGGGGCACCGGGGAGCTGTTTTTT
clone_size: .; d_call: TRBD2; j_call: TRBJ2-7; v_call: TRBV7-2; cdr3_aa: CASSLITGGPGEQYF; cdr3_nt: TGTGCCAGCAGCTTAATTACGGGAGGGCCGGGGGAGCAGTACTTC
clone_size: few; d_call: .; j_call: TRBJ1-1; v_call: TRBV15; cdr3_aa: CATSRGSPPTEAFF; cdr3_nt: TGTGCCACCAGCAGGGGGTCTCCCCCCACTGAAGCTTTCTTT
clone_size: once; d_call: TRBD1; j_call: TRBJ2-7; v_call: TRBV5-1; cdr3_aa: CASSIGTEYEQYF; cdr3_nt: TGCGCCAGCAGCATCGGGACAGAGTACGAGCAGTACTTC
clone_size: .; d_call: .; j_call: TRBJ2-6; v_call: TRBV6-5; cdr3_aa: CASSLGASGANVLTF; cdr3_nt: TGTGCCAGCAGCCTCGGGGCGTCTGGGGCCAACGTCCTGACTTTC
clone_size: .; d_call: .; j_call: TRBJ1-1; v_call: TRBV27; cdr3_aa: CASSFPVGNTEAFF; cdr3_nt: TGTGCCAGCAGTTTCCCGGTCGGGAACACTGAAGCTTTCTTT
clone_size: .; d_call: TRBD1; j_call: TRBJ1-2; v_call: TRBV5-5; cdr3_aa: CASSLGTGEGYTF; cdr3_nt: TGTGCCAGCAGCCTCGGGACAGGGGAGGGCTACACCTTC
clone_size: .; d_call: .; j_call: TRBJ2-1; v_call: TRBV29-1; cdr3_aa: CSVERQGGPYNEQFF; cdr3_nt: TGCAGCGTCGAGAGGCAGGGGGGGCCCTACAATGAGCAGTTCTTC
clone_size: few; d_call: TRBD1; j_call: TRBJ1-3; v_call: TRBV9; cdr3_aa: CASSPTGARPGNTIYF; cdr3_nt: TGTGCCAGCAGCCCTACAGGGGCGCGTCCTGGAAACACCATATATTTT
clone_size: .; d_call: TRBD1; j_call: TRBJ1-2; v_call: TRBV10-3; cdr3_aa: CAISRQGANYGYTF; cdr3_nt: TGTGCCATCAGTCGACAGGGGGCTAACTATGGCTACACCTTC
clone_size: .; d_call: TRBD1; j_call: TRBJ1-4; v_call: TRBV7-9; cdr3_aa: CASSRDSQGEKLFF; cdr3_nt: TGTGCCAGCAGCCGGGACAGTCAGGGTGAAAAACTGTTTTTT
clone_size: .; d_call: TRBD1; j_call: TRBJ1-1; v_call: TRBV7-9; cdr3_aa: CASSYGTGNTEAFF; cdr3_nt: TGTGCCAGCAGCTATGGGACAGGGAACACTGAAGCTTTCTTT
clone_size: .; d_call: .; j_call: TRBJ1-1; v_call: TRBV6-4; cdr3_aa: CASSPEGGTEAFF; cdr3_nt: TGTGCCAGCAGTCCTGAGGGCGGCACTGAAGCTTTCTTT
clone_size: .; d_call: TRBD1; j_call: TRBJ2-3; v_call: TRBV5-4; cdr3_aa: CASSLALGTGDTQYF; cdr3_nt: TGTGCCAGCAGCTTGGCCTTGGGGACAGGGGATACGCAGTATTTT
clone_size: .; d_call: .; j_call: TRBJ2-7; v_call: TRBV29-1; cdr3_aa: CSAPVTPSYEQYF; cdr3_nt: TGCAGCGCCCCCGTTACACCCTCCTACGAGCAGTACTTC
clone_size: .; d_call: TRBD1; j_call: TRBJ1-1; v_call: TRBV5-1; cdr3_aa: CASSQQGSTEAFF; cdr3_nt: TGCGCCAGCAGCCAACAGGGGAGCACTGAAGCTTTCTTT
clone_size: .; d_call: .; j_call: TRBJ1-5; v_call: TRBV19; cdr3_aa: CASSTGAGNQPQHF; cdr3_nt: TGTGCCAGTAGTACGGGGGCGGGTAATCAGCCCCAGCATTTT
clone_size: .; d_call: TRBD1; j_call: TRBJ2-2; v_call: TRBV18; cdr3_aa: CASTHGQVLLANTGELFF; cdr3_nt: TGTGCCAGCACCCACGGACAGGTTCTACTCGCGAACACCGGGGAGCTGTTTTTT
clone_size: .; d_call: .; j_call: TRBJ1-5; v_call: TRBV30; cdr3_aa: CAVGRGSLGINQPQHF; cdr3_nt: TGTGCCGTGGGGCGAGGCAGTTTAGGCATAAATCAGCCCCAGCATTTT
clone_size: .; d_call: .; j_call: TRBJ2-3; v_call: TRBV11-3; cdr3_aa: CAARLDTQYF; cdr3_nt: TGTGCCGCTAGGCTAGATACGCAGTATTTT
clone_size: .; d_call: .; j_call: TRBJ1-1; v_call: TRBV10-3; cdr3_aa: CAVGHQNTEAFF; cdr3_nt: TGTGCCGTGGGACACCAGAACACTGAAGCTTTCTTT
clone_size: .; d_call: .; j_call: TRBJ1-3; v_call: TRBV15; cdr3_aa: CATSRGFTEPSGNTIYF; cdr3_nt: TGTGCCACCAGCAGAGGCTTTACGGAACCCTCTGGAAACACCATATATTTT
clone_size: once; d_call: TRBD1; j_call: TRBJ2-5; v_call: TRBV19; cdr3_aa: CASSAGQGVETQYF; cdr3_nt: TGTGCCAGTAGTGCGGGACAGGGGGTGGAGACCCAGTACTTC
clone_size: .; d_call: .; j_call: TRBJ1-1; v_call: TRBV6-5; cdr3_aa: CASSYSIDLRGTEAFF; cdr3_nt: TGTGCCAGCAGTTACTCGATAGACTTAAGGGGGACTGAAGCTTTCTTT
clone_size: .; d_call: .; j_call: TRBJ1-1; v_call: TRBV5-8; cdr3_aa: CASSLPGGWAEAFF; cdr3_nt: TGTGCCAGCAGCTTGCCTGGCGGGTGGGCTGAAGCTTTCTTT
clone_size: .; d_call: .; j_call: TRBJ2-5; v_call: TRBV30; cdr3_aa: CAWSDVAGETQYF; cdr3_nt: TGTGCCTGGAGTGACGTTGCGGGGGAGACCCAGTACTTC
clone_size: .; d_call: TRBD1; j_call: TRBJ2-7; v_call: TRBV3-1/TRBV3-2; cdr3_aa: CASSQTDRVYEQYF; cdr3_nt: TGTGCCAGCAGCCAGACGGACAGGGTGTACGAGCAGTACTTC
clone_size: .; d_call: .; j_call: TRBJ2-1; v_call: TRBV14; cdr3_aa: CASSQLTSPSYNEQFF; cdr3_nt: TGTGCCAGCAGCCAATTGACTAGTCCGTCCTACAATGAGCAGTTCTTC
clone_size: .; d_call: TRBD1; j_call: TRBJ1-5; v_call: TRBV5-6; cdr3_aa: CASSSTPEDRGNQPQHF; cdr3_nt: TGTGCCAGCAGCTCGACGCCGGAAGACAGGGGCAATCAGCCCCAGCATTTT
clone_size: .; d_call: .; j_call: TRBJ2-7; v_call: TRBV5-1; cdr3_aa: CASSLEATAYEQYF; cdr3_nt: TGCGCCAGCAGCTTGGAGGCCACCGCCTACGAGCAGTACTTC
clone_size: .; d_call: .; j_call: TRBJ1-1; v_call: TRBV6-2/TRBV6-3; cdr3_aa: CASSPRGKTEAFF; cdr3_nt: TGTGCCAGCAGCCCCCGGGGAAAAACTGAAGCTTTCTTT